This T cell receptor beta chain was identified during a study of blood T cells in healthy people across ages. Study-level points and caveats: A strong correlation between TCR beta diversity and naive T cell percentage was seen. Calculation of diversity from one million T cells yielded estimates considered to be underestimates. Age showed a roughly linear inverse relationship with TCR beta diversity per million T cells.

A second about 7 to 11 cycle PCR used barcoded and J-beta primers. From the 5' RACE reads, TCRdb called clonotypes with MiXCR, one entry per CDR3 protein. This sample has hundreds of thousands of distinct CDR3 sequences, with 45% to 65% found just once. V was clipped by 4 bases and J by 6 bases, with 13 bases between them. CDR3 length: 15 residues. CDR1 MNHEY and CDR2 SMNVEV come from the germline V gene (reference sequence). As for this clonotype: Antigen: not known.

Total RNA, at least 5 micrograms per sample, was extracted from PBMCs. The V gene is TRBV27, the J gene TRBJ1-6, with unresolved D. The TCR comes from a man between 60 and 75 years old in good health. Sequenced sample: blood. CDR3 amino acids: CASSWSRLSNSPLHF. The CDR3 DNA reads as TGTGCCAGCAGTTGGAGCCGTCTAAGTAATTCACCCCTCCACTTT.